This entry lists 3 T cell receptor beta chains sequenced from one sample in a study of T cell responses to AZD1222 COVID-19 vaccine. Produced via immunoSEQ multiplex PCR; TCRdb's table is partial and in-frame only. The table includes tens of thousands of clones, around 80% detected once. Sequencing used peripheral blood, obtained 28 days after the second AZD1222 dose. These TCRs come from an adult who received the AZD1222 COVID-19 vaccine.

The rearrangement joins TRBV14 to TRBJ1-1; 7 nucleotides align to TRBD1. Trimming removed 4 bases from V and 10 bases from J; junction bases left unmatched: 12. CDR3 length equals 14 residues. CDR1 and CDR2 from the germline V gene are SGHDN and FVKESK. CDR3 in DNA: TGTGCCAGCAGCCCATCGACAGGGTCCCTGGGAGCTTTCTTT. It encodes CASSPSTGSLGAFF.

V gene TRBV7-3 combines with J gene TRBJ1-1, with D possibly matching TRBD1 (6 bases). The CDR3 is made up of 15 amino acids. Trimming stripped 2 bases from V and 6 bases from J, with 16 bases between. Germline CDR1 is SGHTA and CDR2 is FQGTGA. DNA of the CDR3: TGTGCCAGCAGCTTAGGGGTTACAGGGTCTTCTGAAGCTTTCTTT. Its protein is CASSLGVTGSSEAFF.

The chain joins TRBV12-3 or TRBV12-4 to TRBJ2-2; no reliable D call. The CDR3 has 12 amino acids. Trimming pared 7 bases from V and 6 bases from J, leaving 9 bases between. CDR3 sequence reads: CASTHRAGELFF. The CDR3, as DNA: TGTGCCAGCACCCATAGAGCCGGGGAGCTGTTTTTT.